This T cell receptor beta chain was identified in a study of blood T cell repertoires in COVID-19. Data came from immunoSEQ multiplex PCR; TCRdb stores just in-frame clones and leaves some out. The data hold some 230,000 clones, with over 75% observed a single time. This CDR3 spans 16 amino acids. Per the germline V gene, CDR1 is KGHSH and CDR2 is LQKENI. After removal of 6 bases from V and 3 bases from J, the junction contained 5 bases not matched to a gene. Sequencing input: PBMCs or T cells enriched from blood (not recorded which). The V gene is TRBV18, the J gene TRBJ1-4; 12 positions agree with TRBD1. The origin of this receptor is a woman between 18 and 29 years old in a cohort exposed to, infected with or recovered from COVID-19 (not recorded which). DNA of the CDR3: TGTGCCAGCTCGTCGGGACAGGGGGCGGCTAATGAAAAACTGTTTTTT. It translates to CASSSGQGAANEKLFF.